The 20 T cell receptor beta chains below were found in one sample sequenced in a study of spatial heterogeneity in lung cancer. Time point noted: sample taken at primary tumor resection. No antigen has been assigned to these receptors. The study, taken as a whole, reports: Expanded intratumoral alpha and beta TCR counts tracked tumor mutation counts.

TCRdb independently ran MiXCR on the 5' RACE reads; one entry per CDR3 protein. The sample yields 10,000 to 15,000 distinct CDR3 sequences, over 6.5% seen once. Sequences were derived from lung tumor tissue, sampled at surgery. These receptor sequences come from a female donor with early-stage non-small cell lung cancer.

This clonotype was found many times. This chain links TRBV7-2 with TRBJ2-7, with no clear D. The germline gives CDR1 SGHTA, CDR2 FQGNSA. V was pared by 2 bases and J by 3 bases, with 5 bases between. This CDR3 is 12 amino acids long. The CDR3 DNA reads TGTGCCAGCAGCTTAACCCTCTACGAGCAGTACTTC. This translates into CASSLTLYEQYF.

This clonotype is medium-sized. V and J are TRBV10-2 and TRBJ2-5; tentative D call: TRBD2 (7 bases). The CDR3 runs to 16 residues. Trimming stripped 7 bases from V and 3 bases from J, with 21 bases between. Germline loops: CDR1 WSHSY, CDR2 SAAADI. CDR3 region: CASKGGGPRSEETQYF. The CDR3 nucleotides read TGCGCCAGCAAGGGGGGAGGGCCAAGGTCCGAAGAGACCCAGTACTTC.

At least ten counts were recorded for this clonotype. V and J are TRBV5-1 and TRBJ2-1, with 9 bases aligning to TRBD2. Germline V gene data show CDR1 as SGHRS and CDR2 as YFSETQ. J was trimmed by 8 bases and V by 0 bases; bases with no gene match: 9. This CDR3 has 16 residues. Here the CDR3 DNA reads TGCGCCAGCAGCTTGGCCGGAGCGGGAGGTCGGTATGAGCAGTTCTTC. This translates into CASSLAGAGGRYEQFF.

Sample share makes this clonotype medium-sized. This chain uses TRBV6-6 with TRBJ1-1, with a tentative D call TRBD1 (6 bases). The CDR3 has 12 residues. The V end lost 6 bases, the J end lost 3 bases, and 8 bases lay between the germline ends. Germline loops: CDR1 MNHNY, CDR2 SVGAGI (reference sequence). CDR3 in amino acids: CASRRQDTEAFF. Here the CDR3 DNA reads TGTGCCAGCAGACGACAGGACACTGAAGCTTTCTTT.

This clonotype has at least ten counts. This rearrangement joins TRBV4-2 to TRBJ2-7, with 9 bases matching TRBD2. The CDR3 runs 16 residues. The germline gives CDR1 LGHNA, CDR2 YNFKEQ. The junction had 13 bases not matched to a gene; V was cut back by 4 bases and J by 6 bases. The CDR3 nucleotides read TGTGCCAGCAGCCCCACCGGAGGCGGGAGGGCCACCGAGCAGTACTTC. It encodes CASSPTGGGRATEQYF.

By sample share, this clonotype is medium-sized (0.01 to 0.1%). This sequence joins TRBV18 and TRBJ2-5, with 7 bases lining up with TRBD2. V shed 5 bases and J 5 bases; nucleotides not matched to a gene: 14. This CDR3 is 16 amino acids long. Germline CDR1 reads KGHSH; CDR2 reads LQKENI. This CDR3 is CASSTLSLAAHETQYF. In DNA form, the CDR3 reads TGTGCCAGCTCAACACTGTCCCTAGCGGCCCACGAGACCCAGTACTTC. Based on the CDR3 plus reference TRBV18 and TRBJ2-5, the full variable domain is NAGVMQNPRHLVRRRGQEARLRCSPMKGHSHVYWYRQLPEEGLKFMVYLQKENIIDESGMPKERFSAEFPKEGPSILRIQQVVRGDSAAYFCASSTLSLAAHETQYFGPGTRLLVL.

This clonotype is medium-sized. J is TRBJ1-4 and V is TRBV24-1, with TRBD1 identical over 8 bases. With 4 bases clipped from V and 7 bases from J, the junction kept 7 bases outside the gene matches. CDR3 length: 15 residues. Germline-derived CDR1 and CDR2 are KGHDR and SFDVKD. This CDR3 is CATSDGGQGGEKLFF. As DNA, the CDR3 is TGTGCCACCAGTGACGGAGGACAGGGCGGTGAAAAACTGTTTTTT.

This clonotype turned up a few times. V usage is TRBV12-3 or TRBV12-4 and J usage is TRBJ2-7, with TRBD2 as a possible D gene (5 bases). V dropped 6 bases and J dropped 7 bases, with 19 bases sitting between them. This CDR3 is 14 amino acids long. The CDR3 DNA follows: TGTGCCAGCAGGCCGAACTCCGGTCCGGGGGAGCAGTACTTC. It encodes CASRPNSGPGEQYF.

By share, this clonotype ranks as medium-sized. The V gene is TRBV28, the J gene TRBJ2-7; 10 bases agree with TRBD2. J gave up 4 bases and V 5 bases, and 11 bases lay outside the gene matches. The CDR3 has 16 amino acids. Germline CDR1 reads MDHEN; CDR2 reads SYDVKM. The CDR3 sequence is CASSIPTSGLMYEQYF. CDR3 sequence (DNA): TGTGCCAGCAGTATACCGACTAGCGGGTTGATGTACGAGCAGTACTTC.

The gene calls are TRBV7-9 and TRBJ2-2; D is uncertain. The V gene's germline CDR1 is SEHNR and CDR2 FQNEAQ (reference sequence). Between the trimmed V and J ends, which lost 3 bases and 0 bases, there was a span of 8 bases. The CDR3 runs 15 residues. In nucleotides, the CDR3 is TGTGCCAGCAGCTTTTATAAAGCGAACACCGGGGAGCTGTTTTTT. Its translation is CASSFYKANTGELFF.

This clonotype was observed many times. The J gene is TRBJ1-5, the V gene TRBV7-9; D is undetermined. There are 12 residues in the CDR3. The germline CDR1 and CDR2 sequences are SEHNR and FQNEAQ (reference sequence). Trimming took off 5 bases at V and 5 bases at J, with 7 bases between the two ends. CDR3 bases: TGTGCCAGCAGCCCCTCCCATCAGCCCCAGCATTTT. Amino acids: CASSPSHQPQHF.

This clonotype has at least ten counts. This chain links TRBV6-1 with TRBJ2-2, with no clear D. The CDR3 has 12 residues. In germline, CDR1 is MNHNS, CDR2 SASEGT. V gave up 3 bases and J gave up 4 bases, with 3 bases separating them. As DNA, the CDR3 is TGTGCCAGCAGTGAGCGCACCGGGGAGCTGTTTTTT. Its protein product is CASSERTGELFF.

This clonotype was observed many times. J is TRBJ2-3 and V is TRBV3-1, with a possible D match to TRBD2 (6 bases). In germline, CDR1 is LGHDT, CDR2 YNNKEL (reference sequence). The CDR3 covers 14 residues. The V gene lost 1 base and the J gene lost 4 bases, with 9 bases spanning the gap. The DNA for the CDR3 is TGTGCCAGCAGCCAAGTTCTAGCGTCAGATACGCAGTATTTT. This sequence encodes CASSQVLASDTQYF.

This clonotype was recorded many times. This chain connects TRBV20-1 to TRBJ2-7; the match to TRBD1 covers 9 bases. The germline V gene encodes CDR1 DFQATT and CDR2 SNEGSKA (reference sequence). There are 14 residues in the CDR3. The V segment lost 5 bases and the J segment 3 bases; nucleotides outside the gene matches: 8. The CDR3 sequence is CSALVGQGIYEQYF. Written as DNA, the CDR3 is TGCAGTGCTCTGGTGGGACAGGGAATCTACGAGCAGTACTTC.

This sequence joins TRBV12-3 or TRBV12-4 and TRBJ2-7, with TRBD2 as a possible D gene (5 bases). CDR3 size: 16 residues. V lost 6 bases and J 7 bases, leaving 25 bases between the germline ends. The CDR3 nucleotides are TGTGCCAGCAGCCTAGGGAGCCTTAGGACCAACGATGAGCAGTACTTC. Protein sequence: CASSLGSLRTNDEQYF.

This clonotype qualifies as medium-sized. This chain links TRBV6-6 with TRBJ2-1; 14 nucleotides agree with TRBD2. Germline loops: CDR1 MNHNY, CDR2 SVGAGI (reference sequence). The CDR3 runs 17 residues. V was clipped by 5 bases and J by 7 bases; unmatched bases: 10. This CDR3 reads CASSPTSGRAVTNEQFF. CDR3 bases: TGTGCCAGCAGTCCGACTAGCGGGAGGGCCGTGACGAATGAGCAGTTCTTC.

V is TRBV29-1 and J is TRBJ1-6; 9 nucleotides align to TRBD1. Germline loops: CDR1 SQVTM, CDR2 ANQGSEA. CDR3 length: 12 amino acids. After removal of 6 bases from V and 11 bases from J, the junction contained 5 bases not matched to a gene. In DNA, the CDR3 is TGCAGCGTAGGAGGACAGGGGACACCCCTCCACTTT. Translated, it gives CSVGGQGTPLHF.

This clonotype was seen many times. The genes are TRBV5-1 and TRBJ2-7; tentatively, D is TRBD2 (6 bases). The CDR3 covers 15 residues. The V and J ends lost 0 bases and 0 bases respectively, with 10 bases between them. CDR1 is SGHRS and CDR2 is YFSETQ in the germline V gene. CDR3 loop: CASSLEAGSSYEQYF. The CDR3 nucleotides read TGCGCCAGCAGCTTGGAAGCGGGCAGCTCCTACGAGCAGTACTTC.

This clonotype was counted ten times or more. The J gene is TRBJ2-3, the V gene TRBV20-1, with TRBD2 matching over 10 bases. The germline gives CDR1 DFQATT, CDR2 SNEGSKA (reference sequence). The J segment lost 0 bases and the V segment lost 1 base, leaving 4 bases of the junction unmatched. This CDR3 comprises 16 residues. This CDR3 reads CSARVVAGGSTDTQYF. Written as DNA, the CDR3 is TGCAGTGCTAGAGTGGTAGCGGGAGGTAGCACAGATACGCAGTATTTT.

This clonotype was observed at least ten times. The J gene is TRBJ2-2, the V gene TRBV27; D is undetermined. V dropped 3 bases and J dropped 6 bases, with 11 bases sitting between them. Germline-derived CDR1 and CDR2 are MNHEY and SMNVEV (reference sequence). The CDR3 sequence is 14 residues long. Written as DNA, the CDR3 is TGTGCCAGCAGTTTTACTGTAAGAGCCGGGGAGCTGTTTTTT. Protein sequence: CASSFTVRAGELFF.